The 18 T cell receptor beta chains below come from one sample, sequenced in a study of blood T cell repertoires in COVID-19. Assay used: immunoSEQ multiplex PCR; TCRdb lists only in-frame clones, some missing. The sample records 35,000 to 50,000 clones, roughly 81% being singletons. The sample taken for sequencing was peripheral blood. These receptors all stem from a woman aged 70 to 79 in a cohort sampled during active COVID-19.

The genes are TRBV9 and TRBJ2-3, with TRBD2 matching over 7 bases. Germline lookup yields CDR1 SGDLS and CDR2 YYNGEE. The length of the CDR3 is 16 residues. V lost 4 bases and J lost 4; bases outside the gene matches: 12. CDR3 region: CASSPNSGTNPDTQYF. The CDR3 nucleotides are TGTGCCAGCAGCCCCAACTCCGGGACTAACCCAGATACGCAGTATTTT.

The V and J genes are TRBV6-5 and TRBJ2-7, with a possible D match to TRBD2 (6 bases). V was cut by 0 bases and J by 5 bases, with 11 bases left in between. CDR3 length: 14 residues. CDR1 and CDR2 (germline): MNHEY, SVGAGI. CDR3 in amino acids: CASSYSGLTDEQYF. The CDR3 nucleotides are TGTGCCAGCAGTTACTCTGGACTAACGGACGAGCAGTACTTC.

The rearrangement links TRBV5-1 to TRBJ2-5; 8 bases map to TRBD2. The CDR3 runs 16 residues. Germline CDR1 and CDR2: SGHRS and YFSETQ. Unmatched junction bases numbered 9, after V lost 0 bases and J lost 5 bases. CDR3 loop: CASSLGASGSGETQYF. In DNA, the CDR3 is TGCGCCAGCAGCTTGGGGGCGAGCGGGAGTGGGGAGACCCAGTACTTC.

This chain joins TRBV7-9 and TRBJ1-1; 7 bases are shared with TRBD1. CDR1 and CDR2 (germline): SEHNR, FQNEAQ (reference sequence). The trim removed 6 bases at V and 4 bases at J, leaving 5 bases unmatched. This CDR3 contains 13 residues. This CDR3 reads CASSRQGGTEAFF. CDR3 DNA: TGTGCCAGCAGTCGACAGGGAGGCACTGAAGCTTTCTTT.

CDR3 protein: CASSLESFLNEQFF. In DNA form, the CDR3 reads TGCGCCAGCAGCTTGGAATCGTTTTTAAATGAGCAGTTCTTC. The V and J genes are TRBV5-1 and TRBJ2-1; D is unresolved. The V and J ends lost 0 bases and 7 bases respectively, with 11 bases between them. This CDR3 is built from 14 residues. The germline gives CDR1 SGHRS, CDR2 YFSETQ. The full variable domain, in which reference TRBV5-1 and TRBJ2-1 provide the parts outside the CDR3, is KAGVTQTPRYLIKTRGQQVTLSCSPISGHRSVSWYQQTPGQGLQFLFEYFSETQRNKGNFPGRFSGRQFSNSRSEMNVSTLELGDSALYLCASSLESFLNEQFFGPGTRLTVL.

The chain couples TRBV6-5 to TRBJ2-5; TRBD2 might be the D (6 bases). CDR3 length equals 15 residues. The ends were cut back, 0 bases at V and 2 bases at J, with 10 bases in the middle. Per the germline V gene, CDR1 is MNHEY and CDR2 is SVGAGI. The CDR3 nucleotides are TGTGCCAGCAGTTACTCCGCGACTAGTCAAGAGACCCAGTACTTC. This codes for CASSYSATSQETQYF.

This clone was recorded a few times. Written as DNA, the CDR3 is TGTGCCAGCTCGCGTATCGGGGCTAACTATGGCTACACCTTC. This translates into CASSRIGANYGYTF. The J gene is TRBJ1-2, the V gene TRBV2; D uncertain. CDR3 length: 14 residues. Trimming stripped 8 bases from V and 0 bases from J, with 13 bases between. CDR1 is SNHLY and CDR2 is FYNNEI in the germline V gene.

The V gene is TRBV14, the J gene TRBJ1-1; D call uncertain. The germline V and J ends were trimmed by 2 bases and 6 bases, with 19 bases remaining between them. The germline CDR1 and CDR2 sequences are SGHDN and FVKESK. CDR3 length: 16 residues. In nucleotides, the CDR3 is TGTGCCAGCAGCCAAAATATGGAGTCATGGAGCGCTGAAGCTTTCTTT. Its protein product is CASSQNMESWSAEAFF.

V and J are TRBV30 and TRBJ1-3; tentative D call: TRBD1 (6 bases). The CDR3 contains 16 residues. V lost 0 bases, J lost 4 bases, and 16 bases lay in between. In germline, CDR1 is GTSNPN, CDR2 SVGIG (reference sequence). For the CDR3, the DNA is TGTGCCTGGAGTGTTCGAGGACAGCCGATCGGAAACACCATATATTTT. Amino acids: CAWSVRGQPIGNTIYF.

The V and J genes are TRBV28 and TRBJ1-1; the D gene is possibly TRBD1 (5 bases). Trimming took off 4 bases at V and 7 bases at J, with 16 bases between the two ends. This CDR3 comprises 14 residues. CDR1 and CDR2 from the germline V gene are MDHEN and SYDVKM. The DNA for the CDR3 is TGTGCCAGCAGTTCTCTCGCGGGGCGCGGTGAAGCTTTCTTT. Protein product: CASSSLAGRGEAFF.

V and J are TRBV6-5 and TRBJ1-1, with D unclear. CDR1 MNHEY and CDR2 SVGAGI come from the germline V gene. The V end lost 0 bases, the J end lost 1 base, and 6 bases lay between the germline ends. This CDR3 has 14 residues. The CDR3 bases are TGTGCCAGCAGTTACTCGAATAGGAACACTGAAGCTTTCTTT. Translating gives CASSYSNRNTEAFF.

V is TRBV4-3 and J is TRBJ1-2; a weak D match, TRBD1 (5 bases). The V and J ends lost 0 bases and 8 bases respectively, with 16 bases between them. The CDR3 length is 15 residues. The germline gives CDR1 LGHNA, CDR2 YSLEER. The CDR3 is CASSQDGQGAYGYTF. The CDR3 DNA sequence: TGCGCCAGCAGCCAAGATGGGCAGGGTGCCTACGGCTACACCTTC.

V and J are TRBV24-1 and TRBJ1-2, with D possibly being TRBD1 (6 bases). Between the trimmed V and J ends, which lost 0 bases and 6 bases, there was a span of 16 bases. Germline values: CDR1 KGHDR, CDR2 SFDVKD. The CDR3 is made up of 16 amino acids. Written as DNA, the CDR3 is TGTGCCACCAGTGATTTGAGCACCACAGGGAGAAATGGCTACACCTTC. Translation gives CATSDLSTTGRNGYTF.

This chain's CDR3 is CATTQRLRAEAFF. The CDR3 coding sequence is TGTGCCACCACACAACGGCTCAGGGCTGAAGCTTTCTTT. V usage is TRBV6-5 and J usage is TRBJ1-1, with a weak D call TRBD1 (5 bases). The CDR3 length is 13 residues. Germline V lookup: CDR1 MNHEY, CDR2 SVGAGI. Trimming cost V 10 bases and J 6 bases, with 18 bases left between them.

The J gene is TRBJ2-4, the V gene TRBV18; TRBD1 aligns across 10 bases. J gave up 12 bases and V 5 bases, and 7 bases lay outside the gene matches. This CDR3 is built from 13 residues. Germline values: CDR1 KGHSH, CDR2 LQKENI. CDR3 DNA: TGTGCCAGCTCAGGGGGACAGGGGCTCGATCAGTACTTC. Residues: CASSGGQGLDQYF.

The genes are TRBV10-1 and TRBJ2-5; TRBD2 matches at 7 bases. The CDR3 is 14 amino acids. J lost 3 bases, V lost 6 bases, and 7 bases had no gene match. Germline V gene lookup returns CDR1 WNHNN and CDR2 SYGVQD (reference sequence). The CDR3 nucleotides are TGCGCCAGCAGCGGGGAGGGCCGGGAAGAGACCCAGTACTTC. Translated, it gives CASSGEGREETQYF.

This chain joins TRBV19 and TRBJ1-2; TRBD1 might be the D (5 bases). Germline V gene data show CDR1 as LNHDA and CDR2 as SQIVND (reference sequence). CDR3 length: 17 amino acids. V lost 7 bases, J lost 0 bases, and 21 bases lay in between. The CDR3 region has the DNA TGTGCCAGTACGTCGAAGGGGCCCAAGGTAGCTAACTATGGCTACACCTTC. As protein: CASTSKGPKVANYGYTF.

The chain joins TRBV2 to TRBJ2-5; TRBD2 might be the D (6 bases). The CDR3 totals 14 residues. Germline V gene data show CDR1 as SNHLY and CDR2 as FYNNEI. V was clipped by 1 base and J by 4 bases, with 10 bases between them. The CDR3 loop reads CASSEGGGIETQYF. In DNA form, the CDR3 reads TGTGCCAGCAGTGAAGGGGGAGGTATAGAGACCCAGTACTTC.